This TCR beta chain was profiled in a study of monozygotic twins with inflammatory bowel disease. Study-level points and caveats: Telling apart the different T cell subtypes was not possible. It was in IBD patients that TCRbeta diversity (inverse Simpson) was lower than in healthy co-twins.

Concerning this clonotype: The target antigen is unknown.

Eight separate reactions for every sample produced the cDNA. Two nested PCRs, run for about 16 and 10 cycles, were applied to TCRalpha and TCRbeta cDNA. TCRdb re-called the 5' RACE reads; every CDR3 protein appears as one record, without DNA. The sample table sets out approximately 160,000 distinct CDR3 sequences. The CDR3 runs 15 residues. From germline, CDR1 is LGHDT and CDR2 YNNKEL (reference sequence). This TCR was recovered from a human donor with ulcerative colitis or Crohn's disease, or a healthy co-twin of an affected twin (not recorded which). Sequences were obtained from blood. The chain uses TRBV3-1 and TRBJ2-7; as DNA is missing, the TRBD1 call by TCRdb cannot be tested. CDR3 loop: CASSQDIDRFNEQYF.